The 5 T cell receptor beta chains presented below share a single source sample, sequenced in a study of cytomegalovirus exposure and HLA in healthy donors. PCR used 60 Vbeta primers and 13 Jbeta primers. Sequenced by immunoSEQ multiplex PCR; TCRdb stores in-frame clones only, minus some. The data contain 200,000 to 250,000 clones, approximately 84% of them singletons. Material: PBMCs. The origin of the receptors is a woman in her forties in good health and CMV-seronegative.

This clone was seen once. Its ends do not fully match the called genes, so a read error is possible. This sequence joins TRBV7-9 and TRBJ2-7; TRBD1 aligns across 8 bases. The CDR3 contains 14 residues. CDR1 SEHNR and CDR2 FQNEAQ come from the germline V gene (reference sequence). CDR3 nucleotide sequence: TGTTCCAGCAGCACCTCGGGACAGGCCTACGAGCAGTACTTC. It specifies CSSSTSGQAYEQYF.

This rearrangement joins TRBV28 to TRBJ1-5; the D gene is possibly TRBD1 (6 bases). The V gene's germline CDR1 is MDHEN and CDR2 SYDVKM. Trimming cost V 5 bases and J 9 bases, with 8 bases left between them. CDR3 length: 11 residues. This chain's CDR3 is CASSETGPQHF. The CDR3 nucleotides are TGTGCCAGCAGTGAGACAGGGCCCCAGCATTTT.

V gene TRBV10-3 combines with J gene TRBJ2-1; 7 bases match TRBD2. The germline V gene has CDR1 ENHRY and CDR2 SYGVKD. Unmatched junction bases numbered 13, after V lost 11 bases and J lost 0 bases. The CDR3 extends over 16 amino acids. Here the CDR3 reads CASWEGLRSSYNEQFF. The CDR3 region has the DNA TGTGCCTCGTGGGAGGGACTCCGGAGCTCCTACAATGAGCAGTTCTTC.

The chain couples TRBV28 to TRBJ2-5; 12 positions match TRBD2. The CDR3 runs 16 residues. Trimming removed 4 bases from V and 5 bases from J; junction bases left unmatched: 8. Germline lookup yields CDR1 MDHEN and CDR2 SYDVKM. As DNA, the CDR3 is TGTGCCAGCAGTTCCGGGACTAGCGGGTTCGTGGAGACCCAGTACTTC. Translation gives CASSSGTSGFVETQYF.

In its sample, this clone was seen a few times. J is TRBJ1-1 and V is TRBV5-4; D gene unclear. Germline CDR1 and CDR2: SGHNT and YYREEE (reference sequence). CDR3 length: 12 residues. Trimming took 5 bases from V and 1 from J, leaving 6 bases between them. The CDR3 DNA sequence: TGTGCCAGCAGTACACCGAACACTGAAGCTTTCTTT. Its protein is CASSTPNTEAFF.